This T cell receptor beta chain was identified in a study of CXCR3-negative and CXCR3-positive naive CD8 T cells. Turning to this clonotype: Its antigen is not identified.

The TRB libraries of cDNA were built by UMI-labeled 5' RACE. TCRdb re-called the 5' RACE reads and shows each CDR3 protein once, DNA omitted. The table for this sample gives tens of thousands of distinct CDR3 sequences. Study-level findings and limits: Naive subsets did not differ in surface CD5, and the authors estimated TCR strength using properties of the TRB CDR3.

This CDR3 comprises 13 residues. The germline gives CDR1 SNHLY, CDR2 FYNNEI. Sequencing input: naive CXCR3- CD8+ T cells from blood. Subset indicated: CD45RO-CCR7+CD27+CD95- naive CD8+ T cells lacking CXCR3 (TNR3-). The V gene is TRBV2, the J gene TRBJ1-4. The clonotype comes from a human donor in good health. Some clones in this sample may be carry-over from other donors' samples. CDR3 amino acids: CASSAPLDEKLFF.